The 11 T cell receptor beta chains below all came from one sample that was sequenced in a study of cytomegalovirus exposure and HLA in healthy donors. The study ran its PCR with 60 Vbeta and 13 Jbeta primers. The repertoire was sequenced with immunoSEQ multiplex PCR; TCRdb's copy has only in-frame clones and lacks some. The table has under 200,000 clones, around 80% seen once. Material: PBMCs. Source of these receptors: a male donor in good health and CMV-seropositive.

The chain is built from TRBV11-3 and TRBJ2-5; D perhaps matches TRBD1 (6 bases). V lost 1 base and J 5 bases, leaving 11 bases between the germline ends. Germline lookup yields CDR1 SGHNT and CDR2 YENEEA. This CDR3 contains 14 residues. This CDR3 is CASSLGEQGETQYF. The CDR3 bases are TGTGCCAGCAGCTTAGGCGAGCAGGGGGAGACCCAGTACTTC.

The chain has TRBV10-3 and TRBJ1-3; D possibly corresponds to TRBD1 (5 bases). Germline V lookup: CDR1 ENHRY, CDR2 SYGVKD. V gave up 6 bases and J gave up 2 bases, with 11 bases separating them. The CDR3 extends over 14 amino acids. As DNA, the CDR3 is TGTGCCATCAGACACCCACAGGCTGGAAACACCATATATTTT. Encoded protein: CAIRHPQAGNTIYF.

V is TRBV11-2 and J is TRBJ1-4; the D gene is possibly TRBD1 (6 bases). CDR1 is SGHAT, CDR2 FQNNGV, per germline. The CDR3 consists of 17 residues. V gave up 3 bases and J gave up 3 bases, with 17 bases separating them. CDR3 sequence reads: CASSLRPAQGSNEKLFF. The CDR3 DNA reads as TGTGCCAGCAGCTTGCGGCCAGCACAGGGTTCTAATGAAAAACTGTTTTTT.

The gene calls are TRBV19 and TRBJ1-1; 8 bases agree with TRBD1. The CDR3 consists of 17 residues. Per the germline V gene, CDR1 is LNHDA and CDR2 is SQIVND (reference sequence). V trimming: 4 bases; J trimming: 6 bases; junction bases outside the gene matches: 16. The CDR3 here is CASSTELDRVITAEAFF. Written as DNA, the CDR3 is TGTGCCAGTAGTACCGAGTTGGACAGGGTTATTACGGCTGAAGCTTTCTTT.

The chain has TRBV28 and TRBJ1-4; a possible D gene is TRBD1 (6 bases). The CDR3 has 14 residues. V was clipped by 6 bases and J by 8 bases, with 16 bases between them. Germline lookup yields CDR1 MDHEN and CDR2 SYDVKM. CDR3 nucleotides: TGTGCCAGCAGGAGGGGGACCCAGACGGAAAAACTGTTTTTT. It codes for CASRRGTQTEKLFF.

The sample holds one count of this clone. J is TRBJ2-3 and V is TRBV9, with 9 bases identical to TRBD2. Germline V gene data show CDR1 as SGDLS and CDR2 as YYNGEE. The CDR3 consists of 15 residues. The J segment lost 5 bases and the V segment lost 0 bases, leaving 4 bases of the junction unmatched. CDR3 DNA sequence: TGTGCCAGCAGCGTAGTATTAGCGGGGGTAGATACGCAGTATTTT. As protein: CASSVVLAGVDTQYF.

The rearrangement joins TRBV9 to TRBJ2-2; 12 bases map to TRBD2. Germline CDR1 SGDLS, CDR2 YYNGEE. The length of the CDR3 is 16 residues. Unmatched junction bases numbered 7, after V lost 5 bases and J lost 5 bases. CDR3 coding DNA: TGTGCCAGCAGTAAGACTAGCGGGAGAGGGACCGGGGAGCTGTTTTTT. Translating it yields CASSKTSGRGTGELFF. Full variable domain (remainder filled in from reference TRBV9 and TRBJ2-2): DSGVTQTPKHLITATGQRVTLRCSPRSGDLSVYWYQQSLDQGLQFLIQYYNGEERAKGNILERFSAQQFPDLHSELNLSSLELGDSALYFCASSKTSGRGTGELFFGEGSRLTVL.

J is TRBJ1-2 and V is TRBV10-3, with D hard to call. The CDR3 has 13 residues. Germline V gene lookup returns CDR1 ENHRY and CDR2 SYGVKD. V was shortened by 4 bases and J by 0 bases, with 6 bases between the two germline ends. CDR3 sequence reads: CAISVEPNYGYTF. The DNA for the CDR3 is TGTGCCATCAGTGTGGAGCCTAACTATGGCTACACCTTC.

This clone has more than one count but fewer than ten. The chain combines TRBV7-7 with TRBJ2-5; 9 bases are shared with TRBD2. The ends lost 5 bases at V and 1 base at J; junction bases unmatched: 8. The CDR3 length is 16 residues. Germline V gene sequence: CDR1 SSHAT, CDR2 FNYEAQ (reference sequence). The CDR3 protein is CASSPGLAGTQETQYF. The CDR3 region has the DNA TGTGCCAGCAGCCCTGGCCTAGCGGGGACCCAAGAGACCCAGTACTTC.

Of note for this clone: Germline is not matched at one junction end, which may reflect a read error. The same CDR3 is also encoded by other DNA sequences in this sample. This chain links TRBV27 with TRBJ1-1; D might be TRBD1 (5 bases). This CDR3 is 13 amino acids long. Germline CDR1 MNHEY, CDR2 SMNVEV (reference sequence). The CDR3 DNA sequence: TGTGCCAGCAGTTCGTTGCCGGGGACTGAGGCTTTCTTT. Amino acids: CASSSLPGTEAFF.

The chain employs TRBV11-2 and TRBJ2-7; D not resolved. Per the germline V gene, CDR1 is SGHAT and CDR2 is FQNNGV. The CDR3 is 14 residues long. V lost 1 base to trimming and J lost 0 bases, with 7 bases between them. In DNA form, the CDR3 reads TGTGCCAGCAGCTTAGGCCACAGCTCCTACGAGCAGTACTTC. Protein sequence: CASSLGHSSYEQYF.